Listed below are T cell receptor beta chains from one sample, sequenced in a study of blood T cells in healthy people across ages. TCRdb itself ran the 5' RACE reads through MiXCR, one entry per CDR3 protein. The table shows roughly 900,000 distinct CDR3 sequences, with 48% occurring only once. The sample taken for sequencing was blood. Source of these receptors: a man younger than 40 in good health. Each CDR3 is given with its conserved first and last residue. A D gene is named only where the DNA matches it firmly. The size entry is marked missing in some rows and otherwise reads once, few, many or a size class.

V gene,clone size,D gene,J gene,CDR3 DNA,CDR3 protein
TRBV12-5,few,NA,TRBJ1-1,TGTGCTAGTGGTGTTGACATGGGGACTGAAGCTTTCTTT,CASGVDMGTEAFF
TRBV15,NA,NA,TRBJ2-7,TGTGCCACCAGCAGAGATATTGAATCCTACGAGCAGTACTTC,CATSRDIESYEQYF
TRBV20-1,NA,NA,TRBJ1-5,TGCAGTGCTCTTAGGGGAGGGGCATTGAGCAATCAGCCCCAGCATTTT,CSALRGGALSNQPQHF
TRBV6-2/TRBV6-3,NA,TRBD2,TRBJ2-7,TGTGCCAGCACGCCGGCGGGGGGGAACTACGAGCAGTACTTC,CASTPAGGNYEQYF
TRBV25-1,NA,NA,TRBJ2-3,TGTGCCAGCTCGGCCCGGACCCCAGGGGCCACAGATACGCAGTATTTT,CASSARTPGATDTQYF
TRBV19,NA,NA,TRBJ2-6,TGTGCCAGTGGGAGTTTGAGCTCTGGGGCCAACGTCCTGACTTTC,CASGSLSSGANVLTF
TRBV20-1,NA,NA,TRBJ2-1,TGCAGTGCTAGGGCCCGTGTTGGCCATGAGCAGTTCTTC,CSARARVGHEQFF
TRBV7-2,NA,NA,TRBJ1-6,TGTGCCAGCAGCTTAGCGCTGAGAAGACAGGATTCACCCCTCCACTTT,CASSLALRRQDSPLHF
TRBV5-1,NA,NA,TRBJ2-7,TGCGCCAGCAGGGGTGATGCGAAAGGCTACGAGCAGTACTTC,CASRGDAKGYEQYF
TRBV6-5,NA,NA,TRBJ2-1,TGTGCCAGCAGTCCCGCCAGGTACAATGAGCAGTTCTTC,CASSPARYNEQFF
TRBV9,NA,NA,TRBJ1-6,TGTGCCAGCAGCGTAACAGGTTCACCCCTCCACTTT,CASSVTGSPLHF
TRBV20-1,NA,TRBD1,TRBJ2-7,TGCAGTGCTAGCGACAGGGTCTACGAGCAGTACTTC,CSASDRVYEQYF
TRBV20-1,NA,TRBD1,TRBJ1-2,TGCAGTGCGCCACAGGGGGGCGGCGGCTACACCTTC,CSAPQGGGGYTF
TRBV6-1,NA,NA,TRBJ1-2,TGTGCCAGCAGTCCCGACGGAAGAGCTAACTATGGCTACACCTTC,CASSPDGRANYGYTF
TRBV28,few,NA,TRBJ1-4,TGTGCCAGCAGTTTACCAATAGAAGCGGATGAAAAACTGTTTTTT,CASSLPIEADEKLFF
TRBV4-2,many,TRBD1,TRBJ2-2,TGTGCCAGCAGCCAAGACAGGGGGACAGGGACCTCCGGGGAGCTGTTTTTT,CASSQDRGTGTSGELFF
TRBV20-1,NA,NA,TRBJ2-5,TGCAGTGCCCGTGGGGGCCCCACGGTGACCCAGTACTTC,CSARGGPTVTQYF
TRBV11-2,NA,NA,TRBJ2-5,TGTGCCAGCAGCTTAGGGGTAACGACGGAGACCCAGTACTTC,CASSLGVTTETQYF
TRBV20-1,few,TRBD2,TRBJ2-3,TGCAGTGCCTTCGGCGGGGGAAACACAGATACGCAGTATTTT,CSAFGGGNTDTQYF
TRBV5-1,few,NA,TRBJ2-3,TGCGCCAGCAGCTTGGTGATAGCCGAGGAGACAGATACGCAGTATTTT,CASSLVIAEETDTQYF
TRBV12-3/TRBV12-4,NA,TRBD1,TRBJ2-2,TGTGCCAGTACCCGTGGGACAGGGATGACCGGGGAGCTGTTTTTT,CASTRGTGMTGELFF
TRBV4-3,NA,NA,TRBJ1-4,TGCGCCAGCAGCCAATGGAGGGGAAAACTGTTTTTT,CASSQWRGKLFF
TRBV2,NA,NA,TRBJ2-7,TGTGCCACCTCGGCAGCCTACGAGCAGTACTTC,CATSAAYEQYF
TRBV28,NA,NA,TRBJ2-7,TGTGCCAGCATCCCCCTTGGGGGAAGGGGTACCTACGAGCAGTACTTC,CASIPLGGRGTYEQYF
TRBV5-1,few,TRBD1,TRBJ2-7,TGCGCCAGCAGCCGCGACAGGGACCTCTACGAGCAGTACTTC,CASSRDRDLYEQYF
TRBV6-1,NA,NA,TRBJ2-3,TGTGCCAGCAGGACAGGTACGCAGTATTTT,CASRTGTQYF
TRBV11-2,few,TRBD2,TRBJ2-1,TGTGCCAGCAGCTTAGGGACTAGCGAGGTCCATGAGCAGTTCTTC,CASSLGTSEVHEQFF
TRBV29-1,NA,TRBD2,TRBJ2-1,TGCAGCGTTGAAGGTCCGACTAGCGGGGGGGCGGGTGAGCAGTTCTTC,CSVEGPTSGGAGEQFF
TRBV5-1,once,TRBD1,TRBJ2-7,TGCGCCAGCAGCTTGGTATATTCCGGGACAGGAACCCACGAGCAGTACTTC,CASSLVYSGTGTHEQYF
TRBV5-1,NA,TRBD1,TRBJ2-3,TGCGCCAGCAGCTTGGAGACAGGGAAAGATACGCAGTATTTT,CASSLETGKDTQYF
TRBV29-1,many,NA,TRBJ2-7,TGCAGCGTTGAAGATCCCCAACCCCCCTACGAGCAGTACTTC,CSVEDPQPPYEQYF
TRBV6-6,NA,NA,TRBJ2-5,TGTGCCAGCAGTTACCCAGCCAGGGGCCAAGAGACCCAGTACTTC,CASSYPARGQETQYF
TRBV18,NA,TRBD1,TRBJ2-1,TGTGCCAGCTCACCACTGCCGGGACAGGGTGGTAGTGAGCAGTTCTTC,CASSPLPGQGGSEQFF
TRBV20-1,NA,NA,TRBJ2-5,TGCAGTGCTAGAGATGGCGGGCGCCAAGAGACCCAGTACTTC,CSARDGGRQETQYF
TRBV20-1,many,NA,TRBJ1-1,TGCAGTGCTAGAGATATTCGGGGGCAGGGGAACACTGAAGCTTTCTTT,CSARDIRGQGNTEAFF
TRBV29-1,NA,NA,TRBJ2-5,TGCAGCGTTGGGTTAGGGGGTGTAGGATCAGGGGAGACCCAGTACTTC,CSVGLGGVGSGETQYF
TRBV6-6,NA,TRBD1,TRBJ2-5,TGTGCCAGCAGTTACGCCCCCGGGACAGAACAAGAGACCCAGTACTTC,CASSYAPGTEQETQYF
TRBV7-2,few,NA,TRBJ2-7,TGTGCCAGCAGCACCTTAGCGGCGACCAACTACGAGCAGTACTTC,CASSTLAATNYEQYF
TRBV4-2,NA,NA,TRBJ1-4,TGTGCCAGCAGCCAAGCGGGGGTGGCTAATGAAAAACTGTTTTTT,CASSQAGVANEKLFF
TRBV7-3,few,NA,TRBJ2-7,TGTGCCAGCAGCTTACGGGGAGCGGATCCCACCTACGAGCAGTACTTC,CASSLRGADPTYEQYF
TRBV28,NA,NA,TRBJ2-1,TGTGCCAGCACCCCCGGGACCCAACATGCCAATGAGCAGTTCTTC,CASTPGTQHANEQFF
TRBV3-1,few,NA,TRBJ1-1,TGTGCCAGCAGCCAAGGGGTCCGTGTCACTGAAGCTTTCTTT,CASSQGVRVTEAFF
TRBV29-1,NA,NA,TRBJ1-1,TGCAGCGTGGAGATGAACACTGAAGCTTTCTTT,CSVEMNTEAFF
TRBV3-1,NA,NA,TRBJ1-1,TGTGCCAGCAGCCAAGTCGACGGGACTGAAGCTTTCTTT,CASSQVDGTEAFF
TRBV7-2,NA,NA,TRBJ1-5,TGTGCCAGCAGCTTAACAGCTGGGGGGGCGAATCAGCCCCAGCATTTT,CASSLTAGGANQPQHF
TRBV29-1,NA,NA,TRBJ1-1,TGCAGCGTTGAGCTACATATGAACACTGAAGCTTTCTTT,CSVELHMNTEAFF
TRBV4-2,NA,TRBD1,TRBJ2-7,TGTGCCAGCAGCCAAGAGGGACAGAGATACTACGAGCAGTACTTC,CASSQEGQRYYEQYF
TRBV27,NA,NA,TRBJ2-5,TGTGCCAGCAGTGTAGGGCCGAACCTGAAGACCCAGTACTTC,CASSVGPNLKTQYF
TRBV7-9,NA,TRBD1,TRBJ2-3,TGTGCCAGCAGCCCAGAGCACAGGGGGTTCACAGATACGCAGTATTTT,CASSPEHRGFTDTQYF
TRBV4-3,few,TRBD1,TRBJ2-1,TGCGCCAGCAGCCAGGGACAGGGGGTGTCCAATGAGCAGTTCTTC,CASSQGQGVSNEQFF
TRBV4-1,NA,NA,TRBJ2-3,TGCGCCAGCAGCCAAGGTTCCTTATTCGCAGATACGCAGTATTTT,CASSQGSLFADTQYF
TRBV12-3/TRBV12-4,few,NA,TRBJ2-7,TGTGCCAGCAGTTTAGTCCGCCCAGAATACGAGCAGTACTTC,CASSLVRPEYEQYF
TRBV20-1,NA,NA,TRBJ1-2,TGCAGTGCTAGTGTGGGGGCCGGCTATGGCTACACCTTC,CSASVGAGYGYTF
TRBV4-1,few,NA,TRBJ2-7,TGCGCCAGCAGCTCCCGGGACGGAGACTACGAGCAGTACTTC,CASSSRDGDYEQYF
TRBV7-2,NA,NA,TRBJ2-7,TGTGCCAGCAGCCATAGGACCGACTACTACGAGCAGTACTTC,CASSHRTDYYEQYF
TRBV7-9,NA,TRBD2,TRBJ2-1,TGTGCCAGCAGCGCCGACGGGGGGAACAATGAGCAGTTCTTC,CASSADGGNNEQFF
TRBV28,few,NA,TRBJ2-5,TGTGCCAGCAGTTCCGCGGAGGAGACCCAGTACTTC,CASSSAEETQYF
TRBV6-1,NA,TRBD2,TRBJ2-3,TGTGCCAGCTATCGGACTAGCGGGGTCCGCACAGATACGCAGTATTTT,CASYRTSGVRTDTQYF
TRBV11-2,few,NA,TRBJ1-2,TGTGCCAGCAGCACGGGCCCCAAAGGCTACACCTTC,CASSTGPKGYTF